A selection of T cell receptor beta chains follows, all from one sample in a study of T cell responses to AZD1222 COVID-19 vaccine. The protocol was immunoSEQ multiplex PCR, while the TCRdb copy is restricted to in-frame clones and leaves out a portion. The sample has 150,000 to 200,000 clones, 91% seen once. The starting material was peripheral blood, obtained on day 0 of AZD1222 vaccination. Receptors originate from an adult in good health. The CDR3 runs from the conserved cysteine through the conserved F or W. D genes are given only for firm matches. Rows may omit the clone size; those that give it use once, few, many or a size class.

- | TRBJ1-2 | 13 | TRBV28 | - | CASKPGGLYGYTF | TGTGCCAGCAAGCCGGGGGGACTATATGGCTACACCTTC
- | TRBJ1-2 | 13 | TRBV3-1/TRBV3-2 | - | CASSQEARYGYTF | TGTGCCAGCAGCCAAGAGGCTAGGTATGGCTACACCTTC
TRBD1 | TRBJ2-1 | 15 | TRBV6-5 | - | CASKPTGTGIGEQFF | TGTGCCAGCAAACCGACCGGGACAGGGATCGGTGAGCAGTTCTTC
- | TRBJ2-7 | 15 | TRBV7-6 | - | CASSGPGASSYEQYF | TGTGCCAGCAGCGGCCCAGGGGCGAGCTCCTACGAGCAGTACTTC
- | TRBJ1-4 | 14 | TRBV9 | - | CASSVGWVQEKLFF | TGTGCCAGCAGCGTAGGGTGGGTTCAGGAAAAACTGTTTTTT
- | TRBJ2-3 | 15 | TRBV19 | - | CASSETVPLTDTQYF | TGTGCCAGTAGTGAGACGGTTCCACTCACAGATACGCAGTATTTT
- | TRBJ1-1 | 13 | TRBV10-2 | - | CASSGQTNTEAFF | TGCGCCAGCTCCGGACAGACGAACACTGAAGCTTTCTTT
TRBD1 | TRBJ1-4 | 13 | TRBV18 | once | CASSQDRDEKLFF | TGTGCCAGCTCACAGGACAGGGATGAAAAACTGTTTTTT
- | TRBJ2-3 | 13 | TRBV6-5 | - | CASTAGGEDTQYF | TGTGCCAGCACGGCAGGGGGGGAAGATACGCAGTATTTT
- | TRBJ1-3 | 17 | TRBV6-2/TRBV6-3 | once | CASSYSMATGIGNTIYF | TGTGCCAGCAGTTACTCGATGGCAACAGGGATCGGAAACACCATATATTTT